These 21 T cell receptor beta chains came from one sample sequenced in a study of blood T cell repertoires in COVID-19. Repertoires were generated with immunoSEQ multiplex PCR, while TCRdb's copy carries only in-frame clones and drops some. The sample carries 250,000 to 350,000 clones, 80% to 90% recorded once. Sequencing was performed on peripheral blood. These receptors originate from a man aged 25-45 years with acute or convalescent COVID-19.

V usage is TRBV12-3 or TRBV12-4 and J usage is TRBJ1-4; D unclear. CDR3 length: 11 amino acids. The V end was cut by 3 bases, the J end by 6 bases, with 2 bases between. The CDR3 loop is CASSFDEKLFF. The CDR3 DNA reads as TGTGCCAGCAGTTTCGATGAAAAACTGTTTTTT.

This sequence joins TRBV6-5 and TRBJ1-2, with D perhaps TRBD1 (6 bases). The germline V and J ends were trimmed by 2 bases and 8 bases, with 6 bases remaining between them. Germline V gene data show CDR1 as MNHEY and CDR2 as SVGAGI. CDR3 length: 11 residues. The CDR3 DNA reads as TGTGCCAGCAGTTACGGGGGCGGCTACACCTTC. Its protein is CASSYGGGYTF.

The rearrangement joins TRBV10-3 to TRBJ2-2; D may be TRBD1 (6 bases). The CDR3 covers 16 residues. The germline V gene encodes CDR1 ENHRY and CDR2 SYGVKD. V lost 11 bases, J lost 1 base, and 20 bases lay in between. In nucleotides, the CDR3 is TGTGCCGCGTCCGCGGACAGCCACCAGAACACCGGGGAGCTGTTTTTT. This encodes CAASADSHQNTGELFF.

The gene calls are TRBV23-1 and TRBJ2-7; TRBD1 aligns across 7 bases. TRBV23-1 is placed among ORFs of uncertain function. This CDR3 is 15 amino acids long. J was trimmed by 0 bases and V by 4 bases; bases with no gene match: 6. CDR3 DNA sequence: TGCGCCAGCAGTCGAATCCGGGACAGCTCCTACGAGCAGTACTTC. Its translation: CASSRIRDSSYEQYF.

J is TRBJ2-7 and V is TRBV7-8; D may be TRBD1 (6 bases). V dropped 5 bases and J dropped 5 bases, with 16 bases sitting between them. Germline V lookup: CDR1 SGHVS, CDR2 FQNEAQ. This CDR3 has 14 amino acids. CDR3 sequence reads: CASSPVGRGHEQYF. The CDR3 DNA sequence: TGTGCCAGCAGCCCCGTGGGCAGGGGTCACGAGCAGTACTTC.

V and J are TRBV30 and TRBJ1-5; D perhaps matches TRBD1 (6 bases). V lost 7 bases, J lost 2 bases, and 21 bases lay in between. Germline CDR1 is GTSNPN and CDR2 is SVGIG (reference sequence). This CDR3 is built from 16 residues. CDR3 nucleotides: TGTGCCTCCACGCAACAGGGTAAATTCGGCAATCAGCCCCAGCATTTT. Translating gives CASTQQGKFGNQPQHF. Together with reference TRBV30 and TRBJ1-5, the CDR3 gives the full variable domain: SQTIHQWPATLVQPVGSPLSLECTVEGTSNPNLYWYRQAAGRGLQLLFYSVGIGQISSEVPQNLSASRPQDRQFILSSKKLLLSDSGFYLCASTQQGKFGNQPQHFGDGTRLSIL.

The chain combines TRBV6-1 with TRBJ2-1; TRBD2 agrees at 7 bases. V was clipped by 3 bases and J by 9 bases; unmatched bases: 5. The V gene's germline CDR1 is MNHNS and CDR2 SASEGT. CDR3 size: 13 residues. In DNA form, the CDR3 reads TGTGCCAGCAGTGATCCTTCGGGGGGTGAGCAGTTCTTC. Amino acid sequence: CASSDPSGGEQFF.

The J gene is TRBJ1-1, the V gene TRBV5-6; 7 nucleotides agree with TRBD1. CDR1 is SGHDT and CDR2 is YYEEEE in the germline V gene. This CDR3 has 14 residues. J gave up 1 base and V 4 bases, and 4 bases lay outside the gene matches. CDR3 region: CASSQQGSNTEAFF. CDR3 nucleotide sequence: TGTGCCAGCAGCCAACAGGGGTCGAACACTGAAGCTTTCTTT.

The chain uses TRBV3-1 (or the pseudogene TRBV3-2) and TRBJ1-2; maybe TRBD1 (6 bases). The CDR3 totals 14 residues. The germline V gene encodes CDR1 LGHDT and CDR2 YNNKEL (reference sequence). Trimming pared 3 bases from V and 4 bases from J, leaving 12 bases between. CDR3 region: CASSQTTGAYGYTF. CDR3 sequence (DNA): TGTGCCAGCAGCCAGACGACAGGTGCCTATGGCTACACCTTC.

This clone was seen many times. The V gene is TRBV29-1, the J gene TRBJ2-2; a weak D match, TRBD2 (6 bases). Trimming pared 7 bases from V and 7 bases from J, leaving 16 bases between. This CDR3 comprises 13 residues. Germline V gives CDR1 SQVTM, CDR2 ANQGSEA. The CDR3 loop reads CSGQGGSNGELFF. The CDR3 DNA reads as TGCAGCGGGCAAGGAGGGTCTAACGGGGAGCTGTTTTTT.

The chain recombines TRBV7-2 with TRBJ2-4; 7 nucleotides match TRBD1. Germline CDR1 and CDR2: SGHTA and FQGNSA. Unmatched junction bases numbered 15, after V lost 3 bases and J lost 10 bases. CDR3 length equals 16 residues. CDR3 region: CASSFSRGYRGEIQYF. The CDR3 DNA sequence: TGTGCCAGCAGCTTTTCCCGCGGGTACAGGGGCGAAATTCAGTACTTC.

V usage is TRBV27 and J usage is TRBJ2-1; the match to TRBD2 covers 9 bases. Per germline, CDR1 MNHEY and CDR2 SMNVEV (reference sequence). The CDR3 contains 15 residues. The trim removed 6 bases at V and 2 bases at J, leaving 5 bases unmatched. CDR3 sequence: CASRYSGGPYNEQFF. CDR3 bases: TGTGCCAGCAGGTATAGCGGGGGCCCCTACAATGAGCAGTTCTTC.

The rearrangement uses TRBV19 and TRBJ1-1, with D possibly TRBD1 on 5 matching bases. Germline CDR1 and CDR2: LNHDA and SQIVND (reference sequence). V gave up 3 bases and J gave up 4 bases, with 9 bases separating them. The CDR3 extends over 13 amino acids. This chain's CDR3 is CASSITGGTEAFF. The CDR3 DNA follows: TGTGCCAGTAGTATTACGGGGGGCACTGAAGCTTTCTTT.

This chain joins TRBV27 and TRBJ2-7, with 7 bases that match TRBD1. The V gene's germline CDR1 is MNHEY and CDR2 SMNVEV (reference sequence). V lost 3 bases, J lost 5 bases, and 7 bases stayed unmatched. The CDR3 runs to 14 residues. The CDR3 coding sequence is TGTGCCAGCAGTTTTAACAGGGGTCGGCACGAGCAGTACTTC. This codes for CASSFNRGRHEQYF.

The gene calls are TRBV10-2 and TRBJ2-7; 7 bases are shared with TRBD2. The V and J ends lost 1 base and 6 bases, in that order; junction bases with no gene match: 9. The CDR3 length is 15 residues. The germline gives CDR1 WSHSY, CDR2 SAAADI. The CDR3 loop reads CASSEFWEGLAEQYF. As DNA, the CDR3 is TGCGCCAGCAGTGAGTTCTGGGAGGGCCTTGCCGAGCAGTACTTC.

The chain recombines TRBV18 with TRBJ1-1; D is unclear. V was cut by 2 bases and J by 6 bases, with 10 bases left in between. The CDR3 is 13 residues long. Germline loops: CDR1 KGHSH, CDR2 LQKENI. The chain's CDR3 is CASSPGKQAEAFF. The CDR3 DNA reads as TGTGCCAGCTCACCAGGAAAGCAGGCTGAAGCTTTCTTT.

This chain uses TRBV5-4 with TRBJ1-3; D ambiguous. Germline CDR1 SGHNT, CDR2 YYREEE (reference sequence). Trimming removed 0 bases at V and 5 bases at J, with 18 bases between. The CDR3 extends over 17 amino acids. The DNA of the CDR3 is TGTGCCAGCAGCTTGGAGGTTTTGGGGAGTCACAGAAACACCATATATTTT. Encoded protein: CASSLEVLGSHRNTIYF.

The chain combines TRBV13 with TRBJ1-3; no reliable D call. The V end lost 10 bases, the J end lost 0 bases, and 10 bases lay between the germline ends. There are 13 residues in the CDR3. Per the germline V gene, CDR1 is PRHDT and CDR2 is FYEKMQ (reference sequence). The CDR3 is CAIRLSSGNTIYF. In nucleotides, the CDR3 is TGTGCCATCCGCCTGAGCTCTGGAAACACCATATATTTT.

This chain connects TRBV28 to TRBJ1-6, with D perhaps matching TRBD1 (5 bases). CDR1 is MDHEN and CDR2 is SYDVKM in the germline V gene. V was pared by 6 bases and J by 6 bases, with 15 bases between. There are 15 residues in the CDR3. This chain's CDR3 is CASRTYAGRNSPLHF. For the CDR3, the DNA is TGTGCCAGCAGAACGTACGCGGGACGTAATTCACCCCTCCACTTT.

The chain links TRBV14 to TRBJ2-3, with D perhaps matching TRBD2 (6 bases). The V gene's germline CDR1 is SGHDN and CDR2 FVKESK. This CDR3 region has 16 residues. V lost 4 bases, J lost 5 bases, and 19 bases lay in between. The chain's CDR3 is CASSPPLGQGGDTQYF. The CDR3 bases are TGTGCCAGCAGCCCGCCGTTGGGGCAGGGAGGAGATACGCAGTATTTT.

This sequence joins TRBV9 and TRBJ2-3, with TRBD1 identical over 7 bases. There are 17 residues in the CDR3. J lost 0 bases, V lost 0 bases, and 7 bases had no gene match. The germline gives CDR1 SGDLS, CDR2 YYNGEE. The chain's CDR3 is CASSVATRQGSTDTQYF. The CDR3 coding sequence is TGTGCCAGCAGCGTAGCTACGAGACAGGGAAGCACAGATACGCAGTATTTT.